Ten or more counts support the clone carrying this T cell receptor beta chain. Its antigen is as yet unknown. Sequence at one end of the junction differs from germline and may be a read error. The cDNA was synthesized by 5'RACE incorporating 10-nucleotide random UMIs. MiXCR, run by TCRdb on the 5' RACE reads, gives a single entry per CDR3 protein. The sample yields approximately 51,000 distinct CDR3 sequences, about 3.7% seen once. The sample originates from a study of neurological immune-mediated disorders. Study summary: Secondary progressive disease was present in 3, and relapsing-remitting disease in some 30, of the approximately 35 multiple sclerosis patients. Study conclusions and caveats: Private repertoires in all groups were suggested by the finding that expanded clones across subjects shared no CDR3 amino acid sequences. The greatest TCR clonal expansion appeared in HTLV-1-associated myelopathy and the smallest, falling below healthy controls, in multiple sclerosis.

CDR3 length: 14 residues. In germline, CDR1 is SGHKS, CDR2 YYEKEE (reference sequence). The material sequenced was PBMCs. V usage is TRBV5-5 and J usage is TRBJ1-5; 7 bases line up with TRBD1. The clonotype was recovered from a man in his forties with multiple sclerosis. The chain's CDR3 is CASRQGVGNQPQNF. The CDR3 nucleotides read TGTGCCAGTAGACAGGGAGTAGGCAATCAGCCCCAGAATTTT.